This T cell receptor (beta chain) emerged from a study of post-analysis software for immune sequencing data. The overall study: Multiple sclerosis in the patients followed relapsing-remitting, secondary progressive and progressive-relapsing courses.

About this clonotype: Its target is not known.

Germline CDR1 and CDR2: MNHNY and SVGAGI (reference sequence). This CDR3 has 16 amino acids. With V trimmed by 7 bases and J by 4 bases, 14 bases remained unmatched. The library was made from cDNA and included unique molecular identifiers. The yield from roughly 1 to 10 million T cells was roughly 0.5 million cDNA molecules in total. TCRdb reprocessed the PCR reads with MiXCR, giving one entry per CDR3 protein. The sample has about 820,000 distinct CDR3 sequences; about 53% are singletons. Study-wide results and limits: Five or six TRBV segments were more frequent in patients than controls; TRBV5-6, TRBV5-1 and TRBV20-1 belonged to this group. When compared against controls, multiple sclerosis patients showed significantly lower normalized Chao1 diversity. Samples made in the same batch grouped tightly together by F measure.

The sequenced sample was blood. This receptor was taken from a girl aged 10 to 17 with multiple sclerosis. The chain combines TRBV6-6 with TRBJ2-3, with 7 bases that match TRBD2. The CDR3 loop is CASIPRTGGNADTQYF. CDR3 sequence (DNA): TGTGCCAGCATTCCTCGCACGGGGGGTAACGCAGATACGCAGTATTTT.